The rows below give T cell receptor beta chains drawn from one sample of a study of Graves' ophthalmopathy and Graves' hyperthyroidism. TCRdb passed the multiplex PCR reads through MiXCR, listing each CDR3 protein once. The data contain 400,000 or so distinct CDR3 sequences, 15% of them singletons. Sequencing used peripheral blood. These receptors all come from a woman under 30 with stable Graves' hyperthyroidism. CDR3s include the opening cysteine and the closing phenylalanine or tryptophan. A D gene is named only where the DNA matches it firmly. Not every row has a clone size; where given, it reads once, few, many or a size class.

j_call | clone_size | v_call | d_call | cdr3_nt | cdr3_aa
TRBJ1-3 | - | TRBV7-2 | - | TGTGCCAGCAGCTTCGCCGGAAGGGCTGGAAACACCATATATTTT | CASSFAGRAGNTIYF
TRBJ2-7 | many | TRBV19 | - | TGTGCCAGTAGTATAGGGCACGGCTACGAGCAGTACTTC | CASSIGHGYEQYF
TRBJ1-5 | many | TRBV6-9 | - | TGTGCCAGCAGTTCTTGTGGACGGATCAATCAGCCCCAGCATTTT | CASSSCGRINQPQHF
TRBJ1-2 | few | TRBV19 | TRBD1 | TGTGCCAGTAGTAGAGGACAGGGGACTATCTATGGCTACACCTTC | CASSRGQGTIYGYTF
TRBJ1-2 | - | TRBV6-1 | - | TGTGCCAGCAGTGAGGGGCCGGGCCATGGCTACACCTTC | CASSEGPGHGYTF
TRBJ1-1 | - | TRBV11-1 | TRBD1 | TGTGCCAGCAGCAACGGGGACAGGGGCCAAGCTTTCTTT | CASSNGDRGQAFF
TRBJ2-6 | many | TRBV29-1 | TRBD1 | TGCAGCGTATCACAGGGGCTCAACTCTGGGGCCAACGTCCTGACTTTC | CSVSQGLNSGANVLTF
TRBJ1-5 | many | TRBV2 | - | TGTGCCAGCAAAGAGAGTAGCAATCAGCCCCAGCATTTT | CASKESSNQPQHF
TRBJ1-2 | - | TRBV6-5 | TRBD1 | TGTGCCAGCAGTTACGGACAGGGCCGTGGCTACACCTTC | CASSYGQGRGYTF
TRBJ1-5 | many | TRBV5-6 | - | TGTGCCAGCAGCTTGTCCGGGGACAAGCCCCAGCATTTT | CASSLSGDKPQHF